This is a list of T cell receptor beta chains from one sample in a study of identical twins. TCRdb re-derived calls from the 5' RACE reads in MiXCR, one entry per CDR3 protein. The table records nearly 250,000 distinct CDR3 sequences, approximately 7% of them present only once. The same data also contributed to another study, on yellow fever vaccine responses in identical twins.

Sequenced: memory (CD45RO+) T cells sorted from blood. Receptor source: a woman younger than 30 in good health. CDR3s include the opening cysteine and the closing phenylalanine or tryptophan. D genes are given only for firm matches. Size is stated for part of the rows, as once, few or many counts, or as a class when the clone is expanded.

J gene | D gene | V gene | clone size | CDR3 DNA | CDR3 protein
TRBJ2-1 | . | TRBV12-3/TRBV12-4 | many | TGTGCCAGCAGTTTTTCCTACAATGAGCAGTTCTTC | CASSFSYNEQFF
TRBJ1-6 | . | TRBV6-1 | many | TGTGCCAGCAGTGAGACAGGCGAAAATTCACCCCTCCACTTT | CASSETGENSPLHF
TRBJ1-6 | . | TRBV27 | few | TGTGCCAGCAGTTTTCGGGGAAGAGCCGATTCACCCCTCCACTTT | CASSFRGRADSPLHF
TRBJ2-1 | TRBD2 | TRBV12-3/TRBV12-4 | many | TGTGCCAGCAGTTCTAGCGGACTATACAATGAGCAGTTCTTC | CASSSSGLYNEQFF
TRBJ2-1 | TRBD1 | TRBV6-1 | . | TGTGCCAGCAGAGGGACAGGGACTGATGAGCAGTTCTTC | CASRGTGTDEQFF
TRBJ2-3 | TRBD2 | TRBV7-3 | . | TGTGCCAGCAGCTTTAGGCGGGAGGGCCGGGGGACAGATACGCAGTATTTT | CASSFRREGRGTDTQYF
TRBJ2-7 | TRBD1 | TRBV7-2 | . | TGTGCCAGCAGCATGTCGACAGGGGGCTTCCACGAGCAGTACTTC | CASSMSTGGFHEQYF
TRBJ2-1 | . | TRBV29-1 | many | TGCAGCGTTCCCGTGGCCATCGATGAGCAGTTCTTC | CSVPVAIDEQFF
TRBJ2-5 | . | TRBV9 | . | TGTGCCAGCAGCGTACAAGTTACGAACGGAGAGACCCAGTACTTC | CASSVQVTNGETQYF
TRBJ2-4 | . | TRBV12-3/TRBV12-4 | few | TGTGCCAGCACCGCGAAGGACATTCAGTACTTC | CASTAKDIQYF
TRBJ1-1 | . | TRBV4-1 | . | TGCGCCAGCAGCCAGGTCTTGGTCACGAACACTGAAGCTTTCTTT | CASSQVLVTNTEAFF
TRBJ2-5 | . | TRBV29-1 | few | TGCAGCGCTACAGGGATGGGGACCCAGTACTTC | CSATGMGTQYF
TRBJ2-7 | . | TRBV4-2 | . | TGTGCCAGCAGCCAAGAATACGAGCAGTACTTC | CASSQEYEQYF
TRBJ1-2 | TRBD1 | TRBV18 | . | TGTGCCAGCTCACAGGCCGGGACAGGGACTAACTATGGCTACACCTTC | CASSQAGTGTNYGYTF
TRBJ2-4 | TRBD1 | TRBV20-1 | few | TGCAGTGCTAAACAGGGGCAAAACATTCAGTACTTC | CSAKQGQNIQYF
TRBJ2-2 | . | TRBV28 | many | TGTGCCAGCAGTGCCCCGGCTTCGAACACCGGGGAGCTGTTTTTT | CASSAPASNTGELFF
TRBJ1-6 | . | TRBV21-1 | few | TGTGCCAGCAGTGGACAGGTTGGGGGGATACATAATTCACCCCTCCACTTT | CASSGQVGGIHNSPLHF
TRBJ2-5 | TRBD1 | TRBV6-1 | . | TGTGCCAGCACCCGGGACAGTCAACAAGAGACCCAGTACTTC | CASTRDSQQETQYF
TRBJ2-5 | . | TRBV6-5 | . | TGTGCCAGCAGTACCTCCCAAGAGACCCAGTACTTC | CASSTSQETQYF
TRBJ1-5 | . | TRBV15 | few | TGTGCCACCAGCCTGACTCCAAATGCAATCAATCAGCCCCAGCATTTT | CATSLTPNAINQPQHF
TRBJ2-7 | TRBD2 | TRBV11-2 | . | TGTGCCAGCAGCTTACGGGAGGGACTCGCGTACGAGCAGTACTTC | CASSLREGLAYEQYF
TRBJ2-1 | . | TRBV4-1 | many | TGCGCCAGCAGCCACCCGACTTCAGAGAGCTCCTACAATGAGCAGTTCTTC | CASSHPTSESSYNEQFF
TRBJ1-6 | TRBD1 | TRBV5-1 | many | TGCGCCACCACCCTCGGGACAGATGGTTCACCCCTCCACTTT | CATTLGTDGSPLHF
TRBJ2-1 | . | TRBV11-1 | . | TGTGCCAGCAGCCGATTTGACTTTCGGGCAGGCTCCTACAATGAGCAGTTCTTC | CASSRFDFRAGSYNEQFF
TRBJ1-1 | . | TRBV2 | many | TGTGCCAGCAGTTGGGACACGCCGAACACTGAAGCTTTCTTT | CASSWDTPNTEAFF
TRBJ1-6 | . | TRBV5-1 | many | TGCGCCAGCAGCGCTGGTGGGACAAATATATATAATTCACCCCTCCACTTT | CASSAGGTNIYNSPLHF
TRBJ1-5 | . | TRBV6-1 | few | TGTGCCAGCAGCAGATACGGCGAGAATGGCAATCAGCCCCAGCATTTT | CASSRYGENGNQPQHF
TRBJ2-5 | . | TRBV18 | few | TGTGCCAGCTCAGGGGGGATCCAAGAGACCCAGTACTTC | CASSGGIQETQYF
TRBJ2-2 | . | TRBV10-3 | few | TGTGCCATCAGTGATTTCGGGGAGCTGTTTTTT | CAISDFGELFF
TRBJ1-3 | TRBD1 | TRBV10-3 | few | TGTGCCGTACAGGGGAAGTTTGGAAACACCATATATTTT | CAVQGKFGNTIYF
TRBJ2-7 | . | TRBV7-9 | few | TGTGCCAGCAGCTCGCGATTTATCGAAGGAGAGCAGTACTTC | CASSSRFIEGEQYF
TRBJ2-3 | . | TRBV10-1 | . | TGCGCCAGCAGTGAGTCCGCCGCAGCAAACACAGATACGCAGTATTTT | CASSESAAANTDTQYF
TRBJ1-1 | . | TRBV5-1 | . | TGCGCCAGCAGCTTGGCGGCGGTGGTTTCGGCTGAAGCTTTCTTT | CASSLAAVVSAEAFF
TRBJ1-1 | . | TRBV6-5 | many | TGTGCCAGCAGTTACTCGAGGGGGGGTGGGACTGAAGCTTTCTTT | CASSYSRGGGTEAFF
TRBJ2-1 | . | TRBV11-2 | few | TGTGCCAGCAGCTCTACTCAGGGGACTATCAATGAGCAGTTCTTC | CASSSTQGTINEQFF
TRBJ2-1 | . | TRBV28 | few | TGTGCCAGCAGTTTAATCAGTGAGGAGCAGTTCTTC | CASSLISEEQFF
TRBJ2-1 | TRBD2 | TRBV3-1 | . | TGTGCCAGCAGCCTCAGGTTCGGTCGACTAGCGGGGGCCAGGGGGAATGAGCAGTTCTTC | CASSLRFGRLAGARGNEQFF
TRBJ2-7 | . | TRBV14 | many | TGTGCCAGCAGCGAGGGCTCCTACGAGCAGTACTTC | CASSEGSYEQYF
TRBJ1-1 | . | TRBV7-3 | many | TGTGCCAGCAGTAGAGATGGGGCGTCGAACACTGAAGCTTTCTTT | CASSRDGASNTEAFF
TRBJ2-1 | TRBD1 | TRBV3-1 | few | TGTGCCAGCAGAACTAGGGACAGTTCCTACAATGAGCAGTTCTTC | CASRTRDSSYNEQFF
TRBJ2-7 | TRBD2 | TRBV29-1 | few | TGCAGCGTTGCAGCGGGAGACTACGAGCAGTACTTC | CSVAAGDYEQYF
TRBJ2-3 | . | TRBV28 | . | TGTGCCAGCAGTTTATCTTCCAGGGGGGGCGCGACAGATACGCAGTATTTT | CASSLSSRGGATDTQYF
TRBJ2-5 | . | TRBV21-1 | few | TGTGCCAGCAGCAAAAGGAGAGGAGAGACCCAGTACTTC | CASSKRRGETQYF
TRBJ2-1 | TRBD2 | TRBV12-3/TRBV12-4 | many | TGTGCCAGCAGTCGGGAGGGAGCGGGAACTTATGAGCAGTTCTTC | CASSREGAGTYEQFF
TRBJ2-5 | . | TRBV5-5 | . | TGTGCCAGCAGCGGGAGCGGTGGAGAGACCCAGTACTTC | CASSGSGGETQYF
TRBJ2-1 | . | TRBV20-1 | . | TGCAGTGCTAGGTCGGCTAGGTTTAGGGTTGAGCAGTTCTTC | CSARSARFRVEQFF
TRBJ2-1 | . | TRBV5-1 | few | TGCGCCAGCAGCTTGACCTCTGAGGGTACCAACAATGAGCAGTTCTTC | CASSLTSEGTNNEQFF
TRBJ2-1 | . | TRBV24-1 | many | TGTGCCACCAGTGATCAGGGTCAAACCTACAATGAGCAGTTCTTC | CATSDQGQTYNEQFF
TRBJ1-1 | . | TRBV12-3/TRBV12-4 | few | TGTGCCAACAGTTTAGGGGCAGGGACTGAAGCTTTCTTT | CANSLGAGTEAFF
TRBJ2-7 | . | TRBV29-1 | many | TGCAGCGTTGAGGGACGGGCGGGCTACGAGCAGTACTTC | CSVEGRAGYEQYF
TRBJ2-2 | TRBD1 | TRBV27 | . | TGTGCCAGCAGGACAGGGGGCCCAACGAACACCGGGGAGCTGTTTTTT | CASRTGGPTNTGELFF
TRBJ2-7 | . | TRBV20-1 | few | TGCAGTGCTAGAGACCGGGCTTACTACGAGCAGTACTTC | CSARDRAYYEQYF
TRBJ1-2 | . | TRBV29-1 | . | TGCAGCGTTGAAGCCTACACCTTC | CSVEAYTF
TRBJ2-1 | . | TRBV10-2 | . | TGCGCCAGTTCCTTCGCCCGGGTAGAGTGGGAGCAGTTCTTC | CASSFARVEWEQFF
TRBJ2-1 | . | TRBV2 | few | TGTGCCAGCAGTGTTGAGGGGGGGGCCTACAATGAGCAGTTCTTC | CASSVEGGAYNEQFF
TRBJ1-5 | TRBD1 | TRBV28 | . | TGTGCCAGCAGGGGACAGGGAATTAGCAATCAGCCCCAGCATTTT | CASRGQGISNQPQHF